Listed here are 21 T cell receptor beta chains from one sample, sequenced in a study of blood T cell repertoires in COVID-19. TCRdb keeps only in-frame clones here, not all; method: immunoSEQ multiplex PCR. The table records 250,000 or so clones, roughly 84% of them present only once. Sequencing was done on a sample of peripheral blood. These receptors were collected from a woman between 35 and 50 years old who had recovered from COVID-19.

The V gene is TRBV19, the J gene TRBJ1-6; 9 nucleotides match TRBD1. Losses at the gene ends were 6 bases for V and 4 bases for J; bases not matched to a gene: 1. This CDR3 contains 14 residues. CDR1 and CDR2 (germline): LNHDA, SQIVND (reference sequence). The DNA of the CDR3 is TGTGCCAGTAGGGGACAGGGATATAATTCACCCCTCCACTTT. It is translated as CASRGQGYNSPLHF.

The J gene is TRBJ1-4, the V gene TRBV5-1; TRBD1 agrees at 8 bases. CDR3 size: 16 residues. V was pared by 6 bases and J by 7 bases, with 14 bases of the junction left unmatched. From germline, CDR1 is SGHRS and CDR2 YFSETQ. The CDR3 reads CASTRGRGQGGEKLFF. CDR3 DNA: TGCGCCAGCACCCGGGGCAGGGGGCAGGGCGGTGAAAAACTGTTTTTT.

This clone was detected once. The chain uses TRBV19 and TRBJ2-1; D possibly corresponds to TRBD1 (5 bases). Trimming removed 6 bases at V and 8 bases at J, with 23 bases between. The CDR3 sequence is 16 residues long. Germline V gives CDR1 LNHDA, CDR2 SQIVND (reference sequence). In DNA, the CDR3 is TGTGCCAGTAGCATCCTGGCGGCAGGGTCTAACGATGAGCAGTTCTTC. Translating it yields CASSILAAGSNDEQFF.

The chain carries TRBV10-3 and TRBJ2-5; perhaps TRBD1 as D (6 bases). Trimming left V 5 bases short and J 4 bases short, with 11 bases between. This CDR3 contains 13 residues. Germline loops: CDR1 ENHRY, CDR2 SYGVKD. The CDR3 spells CAISLTGLETQYF. The CDR3 nucleotides are TGTGCCATCAGTTTGACAGGTTTAGAGACCCAGTACTTC.

The J gene is TRBJ1-4, the V gene TRBV28, with TRBD1 matching over 9 bases. The junction had 3 bases not matched to a gene; V was cut back by 5 bases and J by 5 bases. The germline CDR1 and CDR2 sequences are MDHEN and SYDVKM. The CDR3 sequence is 14 residues long. The CDR3 spells CASSEDRGNEKLFF. The CDR3 coding sequence is TGTGCCAGCAGTGAAGACAGGGGGAATGAAAAACTGTTTTTT.

In this sample, this clone turned up a few times. V and J are TRBV3-1 (or the pseudogene TRBV3-2) and TRBJ2-3; 10 bases are a match to TRBD1. This CDR3 spans 13 amino acids. CDR1 and CDR2 from the germline V gene are LGHDT and YNNKEL (reference sequence). In nucleotides, the CDR3 is TGTGCAGCCGGGACAGGGGGCACAGATACGCAGTATTTT. Translating it yields CAAGTGGTDTQYF.

J is TRBJ1-5 and V is TRBV28; 8 nucleotides line up with TRBD1. CDR1 is MDHEN, CDR2 SYDVKM, per germline. The V and J ends lost 6 bases and 5 bases, in that order; junction bases with no gene match: 9. The CDR3 covers 15 residues. CDR3 region: CASSTGQGKDQPQHF. The CDR3 DNA sequence: TGTGCCAGCAGCACCGGACAGGGTAAGGATCAGCCCCAGCATTTT.

The count of this clone is one. The chain links TRBV6-6 to TRBJ2-5; possibly TRBD1 for D (6 bases). The CDR3 covers 13 residues. Trimming shortened V by 0 bases and J by 7 bases, and 9 bases separated the two germline ends. The V gene's germline CDR1 is MNHNY and CDR2 SVGAGI (reference sequence). Written as DNA, the CDR3 is TGTGCCAGCAGTTACTCGGGGGCCCGGACCCAGTACTTC. It is translated as CASSYSGARTQYF.

The chain employs TRBV6-6 and TRBJ2-7; the D is unclear. The CDR3 covers 13 residues. V lost 0 bases, J lost 2 bases, and 5 bases lay in between. From germline, CDR1 is MNHNY and CDR2 SVGAGI (reference sequence). This chain's CDR3 is CASSYSRAYEQYF. The CDR3 nucleotides are TGTGCCAGCAGTTACTCGCGCGCCTACGAGCAGTACTTC.

This chain connects TRBV6-5 to TRBJ1-2, with TRBD1 matching 8 bases. V was clipped by 0 bases and J by 7 bases; unmatched bases: 7. CDR1 MNHEY and CDR2 SVGAGI come from the germline V gene. This CDR3 is 15 amino acids long. The DNA of the CDR3 is TGTGCCAGCAGTTACTCGGCGCAGGGGGCATTTGGCTACACCTTC. It translates to CASSYSAQGAFGYTF.

V is TRBV6-5 and J is TRBJ2-7; TRBD2 matches 7 bases. The germline V gene encodes CDR1 MNHEY and CDR2 SVGAGI. This CDR3 comprises 14 residues. V lost 8 bases, J lost 0 bases, and 7 bases stayed unmatched. This CDR3 is CASHRGDLSYEQYF. CDR3 DNA: TGTGCCAGCCACCGGGGGGACCTCTCCTACGAGCAGTACTTC.

This clone was picked up one time. The rearrangement uses TRBV28 and TRBJ1-6; D unresolved. In germline, CDR1 is MDHEN, CDR2 SYDVKM. The germline V and J ends were trimmed by 5 bases and 12 bases, with 11 bases remaining between them. The CDR3 extends over 12 amino acids. The CDR3 spells CASSATGIPLHF. As DNA, the CDR3 is TGTGCCAGCAGTGCGACGGGGATACCCCTCCACTTT.

This clone showed up just a few times. The chain links TRBV6-4 to TRBJ1-1; 9 positions match TRBD1. Looked up from germline, CDR1 is MRHNA and CDR2 is SNTAGT. J lost 6 bases, V lost 2 bases, and 7 bases had no gene match. The CDR3 length is 15 residues. The CDR3 loop reads CASSDEGTGQAEAFF. The DNA for the CDR3 is TGTGCCAGCAGTGACGAGGGGACAGGGCAGGCTGAAGCTTTCTTT.

The chain joins TRBV7-9 to TRBJ1-1; tentatively, D is TRBD1 (6 bases). The CDR3 contains 14 residues. The ends were cut back, 1 base at V and 5 bases at J, with 11 bases in the middle. Germline V CDR1 and CDR2: SEHNR, FQNEAQ (reference sequence). The CDR3 nucleotides read TGTGCCAGCAGCTTAGTAGGGGGTTTTACTGAAGCTTTCTTT. It translates to CASSLVGGFTEAFF.

Only one count was recorded for this clone. The V call is TRBV10-1, the J call TRBJ2-7; 7 positions agree with TRBD2. The J segment lost 4 bases and the V segment lost 9 bases, leaving 9 bases of the junction unmatched. The CDR3 is 13 amino acids. CDR1 and CDR2 from the germline V gene are WNHNN and SYGVQD (reference sequence). Here the CDR3 reads CASQTSKPYEQYF. For the CDR3, the DNA is TGCGCCAGTCAGACTAGCAAACCTTACGAGCAGTACTTC.

This chain uses TRBV5-1 with TRBJ2-5, with D perhaps matching TRBD2 (6 bases). The V end was cut by 0 bases, the J end by 2 bases, with 11 bases between. Germline lookup yields CDR1 SGHRS and CDR2 YFSETQ. The CDR3 spans 15 residues. The CDR3, as DNA: TGCGCCAGCAGCTTGGGGGACTCCTCGCAAGAGACCCAGTACTTC. It is translated as CASSLGDSSQETQYF.

This chain uses TRBV5-1 with TRBJ1-1; 9 bases map to TRBD1. From germline, CDR1 is SGHRS and CDR2 YFSETQ. The CDR3 has 17 residues. After removal of 4 bases from V and 2 bases from J, the junction contained 12 bases not matched to a gene. The CDR3 is CASSKTRQGDHNTEAFF. CDR3 in DNA: TGCGCCAGCAGCAAAACCAGACAGGGGGACCATAACACTGAAGCTTTCTTT.

The chain has TRBV5-1 and TRBJ2-2; 8 nucleotides line up with TRBD1. The ends lost 3 bases at V and 3 bases at J; junction bases unmatched: 7. The CDR3 is 16 amino acids. Germline CDR1 is SGHRS and CDR2 is YFSETQ. The CDR3 spells CASSSSGGADTGELFF. CDR3 DNA: TGCGCCAGCAGCTCTTCAGGGGGCGCGGACACCGGGGAGCTGTTTTTT.

The rearrangement joins TRBV4-1 to TRBJ2-1, with D tentatively TRBD1 (6 bases). This CDR3 has 15 residues. V lost 0 bases to trimming and J lost 7 bases, with 13 bases between them. From germline, CDR1 is MGHRA and CDR2 YSYEKL. The CDR3 DNA reads as TGCGCCAGCAGCCAAGAAGGGGGTCGCAATAATGAGCAGTTCTTC. It yields the protein CASSQEGGRNNEQFF.

V usage is TRBV15 and J usage is TRBJ1-5, with D possibly TRBD1 on 6 matching bases. CDR1 LNHNV and CDR2 YYDKDF come from the germline V gene (reference sequence). Trimming stripped 3 bases from V and 3 bases from J, with 9 bases between. This CDR3 has 14 residues. The CDR3 DNA reads as TGTGCCACCAGCAGTGGGACATCCAATCAGCCCCAGCATTTT. It yields the protein CATSSGTSNQPQHF.

The chain's CDR3 is CASSVEVASYEQYF. DNA of the CDR3: TGTGCCAGCAGCGTAGAAGTGGCTTCCTACGAGCAGTACTTC. The chain joins TRBV9 to TRBJ2-7; D unclear. The germline gives CDR1 SGDLS, CDR2 YYNGEE. V was cut by 0 bases and J by 1 base, with 8 bases left in between. CDR3 size: 14 residues.